The present entry profiles one T cell receptor (beta chain) with its context. Its specificity is not known. The entry originates in a study of T cell responses to AZD1222 COVID-19 vaccine. Study-wide context: Second-dose schedules of about 4 or about 12 weeks were combined.

This CDR3 has 16 residues. Germline assignment: CDR1 SGHAT and CDR2 FQNNGV. The V gene lost 1 base and the J gene lost 10 bases, with 19 bases spanning the gap. General study findings and limits: Repertoires were sampled only after the peak T cell response. Breadth and depth of Spike-specific TCRs rose after two AZD1222 doses.

Sequencing used immunoSEQ multiplex PCR; TCRdb keeps in-frame clones, though not all of them. The table shows about 120,000 clones, with around nine tenths occurring only once. The sample in question was peripheral blood, obtained on day 0 of AZD1222 vaccination. The receptor comes from an adult in good health. This chain joins TRBV11-2 and TRBJ2-2, with no clear D. The CDR3 spells CASSLVVTSPTVELFF. Here the CDR3 DNA reads TGTGCCAGCAGCTTAGTAGTGACAAGTCCTACGGTGGAGCTGTTTTTT. The complete variable domain, with remaining parts taken from reference TRBV11-2 and TRBJ2-2, reads EAGVAQSPRYKIIEKRQSVAFWCNPISGHATLYWYQQILGQGPKLLIQFQNNGVVDDSQLPKDRFSAERLKGVDSTLKIQPAKLEDSAVYLCASSLVVTSPTVELFFGEGSRLTVL.